This TCR beta chain appears in the sequencing data of a study of control samples from healthy donors and cancer patients. This clone has only a few counts. This CDR3 region has 15 residues. Trimming stripped 4 bases from V and 1 base from J, with 14 bases between. The germline V gene encodes CDR1 MGHRA and CDR2 YSYEKL. Sequencing was performed with immunoSEQ multiplex PCR; in TCRdb, only in-frame clones are kept and a portion is missing. Found here are around 80,000 clones, approximately 89% of them singletons; the top ten hold less than 6%. This clonotype was sampled from a man in his forties or fifties in good health. Material for sequencing was blood. V is TRBV4-1 and J is TRBJ2-7; possible D gene TRBD1, 6 bases. The CDR3 DNA follows: TGCGCCAGCAGCCGCGGACAGTTAGATTCCTACGAGCAGTACTTC. Translating it yields CASSRGQLDSYEQYF.